This T cell receptor (beta chain) derives from a study of T cell clonotyping in hematopoietic cell transplantation. Turning to the study itself: Pretransplant recipient samples were taken after cytoreduction. Study-wide results and caveats: Recipient TCR diversity dropped after transplant; expanded clonotypes rose from day 30 to 180. CD4 and CD8 repertoire contributions could not be separated without sorting.

Documented time point: recipient sample about 28 days before transplant, after cytoreduction. Only in-frame clones appear in the TCRdb table, and some are missing; sequencing was by immunoSEQ multiplex PCR. The repertoire includes 49,000 or so clones, about four fifths of them detected once, and around 5.3% sits in the top ten. As for this clone: Antigen unknown.

Sequencing was performed on peripheral blood mononuclear cells, taken before stem cell transplant. The TCR sequence derives from a man aged 55 to 70 with myelodysplastic syndrome. Some clones in this sample may be carry-over from other donors' samples.

In nucleotides, the CDR3 is TGCGCCAGCAGCTCCCGGGCCGTATCCGGGGGCACTGAAGCTTTCTTT. This gives the protein CASSSRAVSGGTEAFF. The rearrangement joins TRBV5-1 to TRBJ1-1; TRBD1 is a possible D gene (5 bases). The germline gives CDR1 SGHRS, CDR2 YFSETQ. V lost 3 bases and J lost 4, with 19 bases in between. CDR3 size: 16 residues.